The rows below give T cell receptor beta chains drawn from one sample of a study of technical replicates of blood from several donors. Clones were read by immunoSEQ multiplex PCR, and TCRdb kept only the in-frame ones, dropping some. The table includes 75,000 to 100,000 clones, around 94% detected once. The sample taken for sequencing was T cells isolated from PBMCs. These receptors were obtained from a human donor in good health. Each CDR3 is given with its conserved first and last residue. The D gene is left open where the match is weak. A row's size may be missing; if present it is once, few, many or a size class.

CDR3 protein: CASSPTSGGNEQFF
CDR3 DNA: TGTGCCAGCAGCCCGACTTCAGGGGGTAATGAGCAGTTCTTC
V gene: TRBV7-3
J gene: TRBJ2-1
clone size: .
D gene: TRBD1

CDR3 protein: CAWSTAGANVLTF
CDR3 DNA: TGTGCCTGGAGTACCGCGGGGGCCAACGTCCTGACTTTC
V gene: TRBV30
J gene: TRBJ2-6
clone size: few
D gene: .

CDR3 protein: CAWSRDSYSYEQYF
CDR3 DNA: TGTGCCTGGAGTAGGGACTCTTATTCCTACGAGCAGTACTTC
V gene: TRBV30
J gene: TRBJ2-7
clone size: .
D gene: .

CDR3 protein: CASSLPGLDFHEQYF
CDR3 DNA: TGCGCCAGCAGCTTGCCAGGACTAGATTTCCACGAGCAGTACTTC
V gene: TRBV5-1
J gene: TRBJ2-7
clone size: .
D gene: TRBD2

CDR3 protein: CAISDRVQETQYF
CDR3 DNA: TGTGCCATCAGCGATCGGGTCCAAGAGACCCAGTACTTC
V gene: TRBV10-3
J gene: TRBJ2-5
clone size: .
D gene: .

CDR3 protein: CASSLYGLDSDSGNTIYF
CDR3 DNA: TGTGCCAGCAGCTTATACGGGTTGGACAGCGACTCTGGAAACACCATATATTTT
V gene: TRBV7-3
J gene: TRBJ1-3
clone size: .
D gene: .

CDR3 protein: CASRFYDGLAEAFF
CDR3 DNA: TGTGCCAGCAGGTTTTACGACGGACTAGCTGAAGCTTTCTTT
V gene: TRBV2
J gene: TRBJ1-1
clone size: .
D gene: .

CDR3 protein: CASSADGLRTDTQYF
CDR3 DNA: TGTGCCAGCAGCGCTGACGGACTGCGCACAGATACGCAGTATTTT
V gene: TRBV9
J gene: TRBJ2-3
clone size: .
D gene: .

CDR3 protein: CASSPQRTGELFF
CDR3 DNA: TGTGCCAGCAGCCCCCAGAGGACCGGGGAGCTGTTTTTT
V gene: TRBV7-3
J gene: TRBJ2-2
clone size: .
D gene: .

CDR3 protein: CASSGPTLVISNTGELFF
CDR3 DNA: TGTGCCAGCAGTGGACCGACCCTAGTAATCTCTAACACCGGGGAGCTGTTTTTT
V gene: TRBV25-1
J gene: TRBJ2-2
clone size: .
D gene: .

CDR3 protein: CASSPGQGAVAFF
CDR3 DNA: TGCGCCAGCAGCCCGGGACAGGGGGCGGTCGCTTTCTTT
V gene: TRBV5-1
J gene: TRBJ1-1
clone size: .
D gene: TRBD1

CDR3 protein: CASSSGIYNEQFF
CDR3 DNA: TGTGCCAGCAGTTCAGGCATCTACAATGAGCAGTTCTTC
V gene: TRBV6-5
J gene: TRBJ2-1
clone size: once
D gene: .

CDR3 protein: CASSQGDRTYEQYF
CDR3 DNA: TGTGCCAGCAGCCAAGGGGACAGGACGTACGAGCAGTACTTC
V gene: TRBV4-2
J gene: TRBJ2-7
clone size: .
D gene: TRBD1

CDR3 protein: CASSLASRDYGYTF
CDR3 DNA: TGTGCCAGCAGCTTGGCCTCTCGGGACTATGGCTACACCTTC
V gene: TRBV5-5
J gene: TRBJ1-2
clone size: .
D gene: .

CDR3 protein: CASSPTGTRTYEQYF
CDR3 DNA: TGTGCCAGCAGCCCCACCGGGACTAGGACCTACGAGCAGTACTTC
V gene: TRBV7-2
J gene: TRBJ2-7
clone size: .
D gene: TRBD2

CDR3 protein: CASSRENRVAPYEQYF
CDR3 DNA: TGTGCCAGCAGCAGGGAGAACAGGGTAGCCCCCTACGAGCAGTACTTC
V gene: TRBV7-2
J gene: TRBJ2-7
clone size: .
D gene: .

CDR3 protein: CASRETGTDNEQFF
CDR3 DNA: TGTGCCAGTAGGGAGACCGGGACAGACAATGAGCAGTTCTTC
V gene: TRBV19
J gene: TRBJ2-1
clone size: .
D gene: TRBD1

CDR3 protein: CASSQTSGANVLTF
CDR3 DNA: TGCGCCAGCAGCCAGACTTCTGGGGCCAACGTCCTGACTTTC
V gene: TRBV4-1
J gene: TRBJ2-6
clone size: .
D gene: .

CDR3 protein: CASSIPGLAGLNEQFF
CDR3 DNA: TGTGCCAGCAGCATACCGGGACTAGCGGGGCTGAATGAGCAGTTCTTC
V gene: TRBV7-9
J gene: TRBJ2-1
clone size: .
D gene: TRBD2

CDR3 protein: CASSAERYEQFF
CDR3 DNA: TGTGCCAGCAGCGCCGAGCGTTATGAGCAGTTCTTC
V gene: TRBV9
J gene: TRBJ2-1
clone size: .
D gene: .

CDR3 protein: CASSADAGTVDQPQHF
CDR3 DNA: TGTGCCAGCAGCGCAGACGCCGGGACAGTTGATCAGCCCCAGCATTTT
V gene: TRBV9
J gene: TRBJ1-5
clone size: .
D gene: TRBD1

CDR3 protein: CASSNTAAGSTEAFF
CDR3 DNA: TGTGCCAGCAGCAATACGGCCGCTGGGAGCACTGAAGCTTTCTTT
V gene: TRBV13
J gene: TRBJ1-1
clone size: .
D gene: .

CDR3 protein: CATKRTGTGELFF
CDR3 DNA: TGTGCCACCAAGCGTACCGGTACCGGGGAGCTGTTTTTT
V gene: TRBV10-3
J gene: TRBJ2-2
clone size: .
D gene: .

CDR3 protein: CASSSITGTGEVGEKLFF
CDR3 DNA: TGTGCCAGCAGCTCTATCACCGGGACAGGGGAGGTAGGGGAAAAACTGTTTTTT
V gene: TRBV5-6
J gene: TRBJ1-4
clone size: .
D gene: TRBD1

CDR3 protein: CATQIETQYF
CDR3 DNA: TGTGCCACCCAAATAGAGACCCAGTACTTC
V gene: TRBV10-3
J gene: TRBJ2-5
clone size: .
D gene: .

CDR3 protein: CASSFRTGGYEQYF
CDR3 DNA: TGTGCCAGCAGCTTTAGGACAGGGGGCTACGAGCAGTACTTC
V gene: TRBV13
J gene: TRBJ2-7
clone size: .
D gene: TRBD1

CDR3 protein: CASNPRGPGNTIYF
CDR3 DNA: TGTGCCAGCAACCCCAGGGGGCCTGGAAACACCATATATTTT
V gene: TRBV5-6
J gene: TRBJ1-3
clone size: .
D gene: TRBD1

CDR3 protein: CASSAAREGHYEQYF
CDR3 DNA: TGTGCCAGCAGCGCTGCTCGGGAGGGCCACTACGAGCAGTACTTC
V gene: TRBV5-6
J gene: TRBJ2-7
clone size: .
D gene: TRBD2

CDR3 protein: CASSLASLQFF
CDR3 DNA: TGTGCCAGCAGCTTAGCGAGTCTGCAGTTCTTC
V gene: TRBV7-2
J gene: TRBJ2-1
clone size: .
D gene: .

CDR3 protein: CASSQGLGTAYEQYF
CDR3 DNA: TGCGCCAGCAGCCAAGGCCTCGGGACAGCCTACGAGCAGTACTTC
V gene: TRBV4-3
J gene: TRBJ2-7
clone size: few
D gene: TRBD1

CDR3 protein: CASSLRQERTDTQYF
CDR3 DNA: TGTGCCAGCTCGCTGAGACAGGAGCGGACAGATACGCAGTATTTT
V gene: TRBV18
J gene: TRBJ2-3
clone size: .
D gene: .

CDR3 protein: CASSGGQGVYEQYF
CDR3 DNA: TGTGCCAGCAGCGGGGGACAGGGGGTTTACGAGCAGTACTTC
V gene: TRBV11-1
J gene: TRBJ2-7
clone size: .
D gene: TRBD1

CDR3 protein: CASSATGIRDEQFF
CDR3 DNA: TGCGCCAGCAGCGCGACAGGGATCCGGGATGAGCAGTTCTTC
V gene: TRBV10-2
J gene: TRBJ2-1
clone size: .
D gene: TRBD1

CDR3 protein: CASSVGGGGGYEQYF
CDR3 DNA: TGTGCCAGCAGCGTCGGGGGAGGGGGGGGCTACGAGCAGTACTTC
V gene: TRBV7-9
J gene: TRBJ2-7
clone size: .
D gene: .

CDR3 protein: CASRLATGLNTEAFF
CDR3 DNA: TGTGCCAGCAGGCTTGCAACAGGATTGAACACTGAAGCTTTCTTT
V gene: TRBV6-5
J gene: TRBJ1-1
clone size: .
D gene: .

CDR3 protein: CASSLGRLAGPYEQYF
CDR3 DNA: TGTGCCAGCAGCTTGGGCCGACTAGCGGGGCCCTACGAGCAGTACTTC
V gene: TRBV5-4
J gene: TRBJ2-7
clone size: .
D gene: TRBD2

CDR3 protein: CASSFLPSGEGWDEQYF
CDR3 DNA: TGTGCCAGCAGTTTCCTTCCCTCGGGGGAGGGTTGGGACGAGCAGTACTTC
V gene: TRBV27
J gene: TRBJ2-7
clone size: .
D gene: TRBD2

CDR3 protein: CAWSLRVWRNEQFF
CDR3 DNA: TGTGCCTGGAGTCTGAGGGTATGGCGCAATGAGCAGTTCTTC
V gene: TRBV30
J gene: TRBJ2-1
clone size: .
D gene: .

CDR3 protein: CASSLVLLGGTGELFF
CDR3 DNA: TGTGCCAGCAGCTTAGTGCTGCTGGGGGGTACCGGGGAGCTGTTTTTT
V gene: TRBV7-2
J gene: TRBJ2-2
clone size: once
D gene: .

CDR3 protein: CAISNGTAEKLFF
CDR3 DNA: TGTGCCATCAGCAACGGGACAGCGGAAAAACTGTTTTTT
V gene: TRBV10-3
J gene: TRBJ1-4
clone size: .
D gene: TRBD1

CDR3 protein: CASSASQNTEAFF
CDR3 DNA: TGTGCCAGCAGCGCATCCCAGAACACTGAAGCTTTCTTT
V gene: TRBV9
J gene: TRBJ1-1
clone size: .
D gene: .

CDR3 protein: CASSLSMSDFYGYTF
CDR3 DNA: TGTGCCAGCAGTTTATCGATGTCAGATTTCTATGGCTACACCTTC
V gene: TRBV27
J gene: TRBJ1-2
clone size: .
D gene: .

CDR3 protein: CSVRAVGTEAFF
CDR3 DNA: TGCAGCGTGAGGGCCGTCGGCACTGAAGCTTTCTTT
V gene: TRBV29-1
J gene: TRBJ1-1
clone size: .
D gene: .

CDR3 protein: CASSLQGAGTEAFF
CDR3 DNA: TGTGCCAGCAGCCTACAGGGGGCTGGGACTGAAGCTTTCTTT
V gene: TRBV11-2
J gene: TRBJ1-1
clone size: .
D gene: TRBD1

CDR3 protein: CAWAGLAGGETQYF
CDR3 DNA: TGTGCCTGGGCCGGACTAGCGGGAGGAGAGACCCAGTACTTC
V gene: TRBV30
J gene: TRBJ2-5
clone size: .
D gene: TRBD2

CDR3 protein: CASRAGTGSSRTEAFF
CDR3 DNA: TGTGCCAGCAGGGCCGGGACAGGGTCGAGTCGCACTGAAGCTTTCTTT
V gene: TRBV7-2
J gene: TRBJ1-1
clone size: .
D gene: TRBD1

CDR3 protein: CASSLLEQRDMSFF
CDR3 DNA: TGTGCCAGCAGTTTACTAGAGCAACGGGATATGTCGTTCTTC
V gene: TRBV27
J gene: TRBJ2-1
clone size: .
D gene: .

CDR3 protein: CASSITTGARTEAFF
CDR3 DNA: TGTGCCAGCAGCATCACTACAGGGGCGAGAACTGAAGCTTTCTTT
V gene: TRBV7-9
J gene: TRBJ1-1
clone size: .
D gene: TRBD1

CDR3 protein: CASYSTGFTGELFF
CDR3 DNA: TGTGCCAGCTATTCGACAGGGTTCACCGGGGAGCTGTTTTTT
V gene: TRBV2
J gene: TRBJ2-2
clone size: .
D gene: TRBD1

CDR3 protein: CAIRTSGYTDTQYF
CDR3 DNA: TGTGCCATCAGGACTAGCGGATACACAGATACGCAGTATTTT
V gene: TRBV10-3
J gene: TRBJ2-3
clone size: once
D gene: TRBD2

CDR3 protein: CASKGGSSHEQYF
CDR3 DNA: TGTGCCAGCAAGGGCGGGAGCTCCCACGAGCAGTACTTC
V gene: TRBV2
J gene: TRBJ2-7
clone size: .
D gene: TRBD2